The 22 T cell receptor beta chains below all came from one sample that was sequenced in a study of blood T cell repertoires in COVID-19. Repertoires were generated with immunoSEQ multiplex PCR, while TCRdb's copy carries only in-frame clones and drops some. The data show around 95,000 clones, 81% seen once. The sample consisted of peripheral blood. Every receptor here comes from a woman at least 80 years old with acute or convalescent COVID-19.

The chain carries TRBV12-3 or TRBV12-4 and TRBJ1-1, with D maybe TRBD1 (5 bases). The germline V and J ends were trimmed by 5 bases and 11 bases, with 18 bases remaining between them. This CDR3 contains 13 residues. CDR3: CASSPPGRGDAFF. Here the CDR3 DNA reads TGTGCCAGCAGTCCTCCGGGCCGCGGGGACGCTTTCTTT.

This CDR3 reads CATSDFSRGDTQYF. The CDR3 nucleotides read TGTGCCACCAGTGATTTTTCGCGCGGAGATACGCAGTATTTT. The chain links TRBV24-1 to TRBJ2-3; no firm D call. Trimming left V 1 base short and J 5 bases short, with 9 bases between. The germline V gene encodes CDR1 KGHDR and CDR2 SFDVKD. The CDR3 runs to 14 residues.

The rearrangement joins TRBV27 to TRBJ1-1; D is unclear. CDR1 MNHEY and CDR2 SMNVEV come from the germline V gene (reference sequence). The V end was cut by 6 bases, the J end by 4 bases, with 12 bases between. The CDR3 is 13 residues long. CDR3 amino acids: CASSRLVATEAFF. The CDR3 region has the DNA TGTGCCAGCAGCCGCCTCGTGGCCACTGAAGCTTTCTTT.

The chain carries TRBV7-2 and TRBJ2-3, with 10 bases aligning to TRBD2. The CDR3 is 17 amino acids. Germline V gene sequence: CDR1 SGHTA, CDR2 FQGNSA. V lost 3 bases, J lost 7 bases, and 13 bases stayed unmatched. CDR3: CASSFPGRASGGYTQYF. For the CDR3, the DNA is TGTGCCAGCAGCTTCCCTGGGCGGGCTAGCGGGGGCTATACGCAGTATTTT.

The CDR3 nucleotides are TGCGCCAGCAGCCAAGATCTCCTATGGGGGGTAAACTATGGCTACACCTTC. It codes for CASSQDLLWGVNYGYTF. This rearrangement joins TRBV4-3 to TRBJ1-2, with D maybe TRBD1 (5 bases). CDR1 LGHNA and CDR2 YSLEER come from the germline V gene. This CDR3 is built from 17 residues. The V end lost 0 bases, the J end lost 2 bases, and 16 bases lay between the germline ends.

The genes are TRBV6-2 or TRBV6-3 and TRBJ2-3; TRBD2 matches at 10 bases. The CDR3 length is 20 residues. V shed 2 bases, J shed 1 base, and the junction held 15 bases outside the gene matches. CDR1 and CDR2 (germline): MNHEY, SVGEGT. CDR3 protein: CASSYPGLAGANIGTDTQYF. The CDR3 DNA sequence: TGTGCCAGCAGTTACCCGGGGCTAGCGGGGGCCAACATAGGCACAGATACGCAGTATTTT.

The CDR3 DNA sequence: TGTGCCAGCAGAAACCCCGGGACAGGGAGGGAAAAACTGTTTTTT. This sequence encodes CASRNPGTGREKLFF. This chain connects TRBV28 to TRBJ1-4; 9 nucleotides line up with TRBD1. Germline loops: CDR1 MDHEN, CDR2 SYDVKM. The trim removed 6 bases at V and 8 bases at J, leaving 10 bases unmatched. The CDR3 runs 15 residues.

This clone turned up a few times. The rearrangement links TRBV7-2 to TRBJ1-2; 10 nucleotides line up with TRBD1. The V segment lost 3 bases and the J segment 6 bases; nucleotides outside the gene matches: 10. The CDR3 is made up of 16 amino acids. CDR1 and CDR2 from the germline V gene are SGHTA and FQGNSA. CDR3 region: CASSFGTGDLKNGYTF. Here the CDR3 DNA reads TGTGCCAGCAGCTTTGGGACAGGGGACTTAAAGAATGGCTACACCTTC.

This clone has just a few counts. The chain is built from TRBV19 and TRBJ1-2; 7 bases are shared with TRBD1. CDR3 length equals 14 residues. Germline CDR1 LNHDA, CDR2 SQIVND (reference sequence). J was trimmed by 8 bases and V by 2 bases; bases with no gene match: 8. The CDR3 nucleotides read TGTGCCAGTAGTATAACTACAGGGGCGGGAGGCTACACCTTC. Translating gives CASSITTGAGGYTF.

Written as DNA, the CDR3 is TGTGCCAGCAGGGTTGACAGGGCTAATTCACCCCTCCACTTT. As protein: CASRVDRANSPLHF. The genes are TRBV28 and TRBJ1-6; TRBD1 agrees at 7 bases. The CDR3 spans 14 residues. The germline V gene has CDR1 MDHEN and CDR2 SYDVKM. V was pared by 6 bases and J by 6 bases, with 5 bases of the junction left unmatched.

The rearrangement links TRBV15 to TRBJ1-5; 8 bases align to TRBD1. Germline-derived CDR1 and CDR2 are LNHNV and YYDKDF (reference sequence). V gave up 0 bases and J gave up 5 bases; unmatched junction bases: 12. CDR3 length: 18 residues. As DNA, the CDR3 is TGTGCCACCAGCAGAGATGGTAGAGGACAGGGAGGAGATCAGCCCCAGCATTTT. Protein: CATSRDGRGQGGDQPQHF.

The V call is TRBV18, the J call TRBJ1-2; D possibly corresponds to TRBD1 (6 bases). CDR1 and CDR2 (germline): KGHSH, LQKENI. V lost 0 bases, J lost 4 bases, and 15 bases lay in between. CDR3 length equals 16 residues. In DNA, the CDR3 is TGTGCCAGCTCACCACCGAAGGACAGCGAAATCTATGGCTACACCTTC. This codes for CASSPPKDSEIYGYTF.

The chain links TRBV3-1 (or the pseudogene TRBV3-2) to TRBJ2-3; 14 bases fit TRBD2. The V and J ends lost 5 bases and 6 bases, in that order; junction bases with no gene match: 7. The CDR3 totals 16 residues. The germline CDR1 and CDR2 sequences are LGHDT and YNNKEL (reference sequence). The CDR3 DNA sequence: TGTGCCAGCAGCTCTCACCGGACTAGCGGGGGGGATACGCAGTATTTT. The encoded protein is CASSSHRTSGGDTQYF.

J is TRBJ2-7 and V is TRBV7-8; weak D call: TRBD2 (7 bases). The CDR3 length is 14 residues. Trimming cost V 5 bases and J 7 bases, with 18 bases left between them. CDR1 is SGHVS, CDR2 FQNEAQ, per germline. The CDR3 sequence: CASSAMGGAGEQYV. CDR3 nucleotide sequence: TGTGCCAGCAGCGCCATGGGGGGGGCGGGAGAGCAGTACGTC.

This clone occurred once. V gene TRBV5-4 combines with J gene TRBJ2-5; 13 bases line up with TRBD2. This CDR3 spans 16 amino acids. The germline CDR1 and CDR2 sequences are SGHNT and YYREEE (reference sequence). V shed 0 bases and J 4 bases; nucleotides not matched to a gene: 3. The CDR3: CASSLGLAGGGETQYF. CDR3 DNA sequence: TGTGCCAGCAGCTTGGGACTAGCGGGGGGCGGAGAGACCCAGTACTTC.

The chain links TRBV19 to TRBJ1-6; D gene unclear. Germline V gene lookup returns CDR1 LNHDA and CDR2 SQIVND (reference sequence). The CDR3 runs to 14 residues. Trimming removed 5 bases at V and 7 bases at J, with 12 bases between. CDR3 amino acids: CASSLQIQNSPLHF. The CDR3 bases are TGTGCCAGTAGTCTACAGATCCAAAATTCACCCCTCCACTTT.

This clone was seen a handful of times. The gene calls are TRBV10-2 and TRBJ2-1; TRBD2 matches at 12 bases. The V gene end was trimmed by 5 bases and the J gene end by 6 bases; junction bases not matched to a gene: 2. Germline V CDR1 and CDR2: WSHSY, SAAADI. The CDR3 contains 14 residues. CDR3 sequence reads: CASSLAGGLNEQFF. The DNA of the CDR3 is TGCGCCAGCAGTCTAGCGGGGGGGCTCAATGAGCAGTTCTTC.

This clone occurred a few times. The rearrangement links TRBV5-1 to TRBJ2-3, with unresolved D. Germline V gives CDR1 SGHRS, CDR2 YFSETQ. The CDR3 consists of 14 residues. V lost 0 bases, J lost 2 bases, and 7 bases lay in between. CDR3 in amino acids: CASSLDQVTDTQYF. CDR3 sequence (DNA): TGCGCCAGCAGCTTGGATCAGGTCACAGATACGCAGTATTTT.

The CDR3 protein is CASSFRFSSNEKLFF. CDR3 DNA sequence: TGTGCCAGCAGCTTCAGGTTTTCGTCTAATGAAAAACTGTTTTTT. This rearrangement joins TRBV5-8 to TRBJ1-4; D is unclear. This CDR3 region has 15 residues. Looked up from germline, CDR1 is SGHTS and CDR2 is YDEGEE. V gave up 2 bases and J gave up 3 bases, with 11 bases separating them. Combining the CDR3 with reference TRBV5-8 and TRBJ1-4 gives the whole variable domain EAGVTQSPTHLIKTRGQQATLRCSPISGHTSVYWYQQALGLGLQFLLWYDEGEERNRGNFPPRFSGRQFPNYSSELNVNALELEDSALYLCASSFRFSSNEKLFFGSGTQLSVL.

This rearrangement joins TRBV18 to TRBJ1-1; no firm D call. The CDR3 contains 14 residues. Trimming shortened V by 1 base and J by 0 bases, and 6 bases separated the two germline ends. Germline V gene lookup returns CDR1 KGHSH and CDR2 LQKENI. CDR3 coding DNA: TGTGCCAGCTCACCACGTGAGTTGAACACTGAAGCTTTCTTT. The encoded protein is CASSPRELNTEAFF.

The CDR3 coding sequence is TGTGCCAGCAGTTTATGGTCACGGGGGGGCCGAAATGAGCAGTTCTTC. Translating gives CASSLWSRGGRNEQFF. This chain uses TRBV28 with TRBJ2-1; 8 positions match TRBD2. The CDR3 is 16 residues long. Germline CDR1 MDHEN, CDR2 SYDVKM. The trim removed 0 bases at V and 7 bases at J, leaving 8 bases unmatched.

V gene TRBV19 combines with J gene TRBJ1-2, with D uncertain. Trimming shortened V by 6 bases and J by 8 bases, and 10 bases separated the two germline ends. The germline CDR1 and CDR2 sequences are LNHDA and SQIVND (reference sequence). The CDR3 has 11 residues. Here the CDR3 reads CASRGEGGYTF. Written as DNA, the CDR3 is TGTGCCAGTAGGGGAGAGGGAGGCTACACCTTC.